One sample yielded the 30 T cell receptor beta chains listed below, sequenced in a study of T cell responses to AZD1222 COVID-19 vaccine. TCRdb's table, derived via immunoSEQ multiplex PCR, lists solely in-frame clones and lacks some. The data contain 25,000 to 40,000 clones, 88% of them singletons. The sample consisted of peripheral blood, taken 28 days after the second AZD1222 dose. The receptors were gathered from an adult who received the AZD1222 COVID-19 vaccine.

In this sample, this clone turned up once. J is TRBJ1-1 and V is TRBV30, with D unclear. In germline, CDR1 is GTSNPN, CDR2 SVGIG (reference sequence). The CDR3 extends over 11 amino acids. Trimming shortened V by 2 bases and J by 5 bases, and 6 bases separated the two germline ends. CDR3 region: CAWSWETEAFF. The CDR3 DNA follows: TGTGCCTGGAGTTGGGAGACTGAAGCTTTCTTT.

The chain couples TRBV7-9 to TRBJ1-1, with TRBD1 as a possible D gene (6 bases). Trimming removed 10 bases from V and 1 base from J, with 13 bases in between. The CDR3 extends over 13 amino acids. Germline V gene data show CDR1 as SEHNR and CDR2 as FQNEAQ (reference sequence). The CDR3: CATKGGWNTEAFF. The DNA for the CDR3 is TGTGCCACAAAAGGGGGTTGGAACACTGAAGCTTTCTTT. The full variable domain, completed using reference TRBV7-9 and TRBJ1-1, is DTGVSQNPRHKITKRGQNVTFRCDPISEHNRLYWYRQTLGQGPEFLTYFQNEAQLEKSRLLSDRFSAERPKGSFSTLEIQRTEQGDSAMYLCATKGGWNTEAFFGQGTRLTVV.

The rearrangement links TRBV27 to TRBJ1-2; TRBD1 matches 9 bases. J lost 5 bases, V lost 5 bases, and 6 bases had no gene match. This CDR3 is 14 amino acids long. The V gene's germline CDR1 is MNHEY and CDR2 SMNVEV (reference sequence). The CDR3 protein is CASSTGTGTYGYTF. The CDR3 DNA reads as TGTGCCAGCAGTACCGGGACAGGGACATATGGCTACACCTTC.

V and J are TRBV18 and TRBJ1-2; no clear D gene. CDR3 length: 13 residues. Germline V gene data show CDR1 as KGHSH and CDR2 as LQKENI. V was pared by 2 bases and J by 8 bases, with 12 bases between. CDR3 sequence (DNA): TGTGCCAGCTCACCAGACTTCGGAAGGGGCTACACCTTC. It yields the protein CASSPDFGRGYTF.

The V gene is TRBV3-1 (or the pseudogene TRBV3-2), the J gene TRBJ2-6; D possibly corresponds to TRBD1 (6 bases). V was trimmed by 2 bases and J by 0 bases, leaving 14 bases between them. This CDR3 region has 18 residues. Germline CDR1 LGHDT, CDR2 YNNKEL (reference sequence). The CDR3 sequence: CASSQNNRASSGANVLTF. CDR3 bases: TGTGCCAGCAGCCAAAATAACAGGGCTAGCTCTGGGGCCAACGTCCTGACTTTC.

The V gene is TRBV6-2 or TRBV6-3, the J gene TRBJ2-1, with 9 nucleotides matching TRBD1. The CDR3 has 13 residues. J gave up 15 bases and V 6 bases, and 12 bases lay outside the gene matches. CDR1 and CDR2 (germline): MNHEY, SVGEGT. As DNA, the CDR3 is TGTGCCAGCAGCTCCGGGACAGGGAGCCACGCGTTCTTC. Amino acids: CASSSGTGSHAFF.

The chain has TRBV4-3 and TRBJ2-3; 9 bases agree with TRBD2. The CDR3 extends over 19 amino acids. V shed 3 bases and J 4 bases; nucleotides not matched to a gene: 17. The germline gives CDR1 LGHNA, CDR2 YSLEER. The CDR3 is CASSHRPPTPGLASDTQYF. The CDR3 DNA reads as TGCGCCAGCAGCCACCGCCCTCCGACGCCGGGACTAGCATCAGATACGCAGTATTTT.

The chain couples TRBV27 to TRBJ1-4; 7 positions match TRBD1. The CDR3 is made up of 14 amino acids. V dropped 2 bases and J dropped 7; count of bases not matched to a gene: 4. Germline CDR1 reads MNHEY; CDR2 reads SMNVEV (reference sequence). Here the CDR3 DNA reads TGTGCCAGCAGTTTAATAGGGACAGCTGAAAAACTGTTTTTT. Its translation: CASSLIGTAEKLFF. Together with reference TRBV27 and TRBJ1-4, the CDR3 gives the full variable domain: EAQVTQNPRYLITVTGKKLTVTCSQNMNHEYMSWYRQDPGLGLRQIYYSMNVEVTDKGDVPEGYKVSRKEKRNFPLILESPSPNQTSLYFCASSLIGTAEKLFFGSGTQLSVL.

The chain couples TRBV30 to TRBJ1-5; 9 nucleotides match TRBD1. The germline V gene has CDR1 GTSNPN and CDR2 SVGIG (reference sequence). This CDR3 is built from 14 residues. With 2 bases clipped from V and 6 bases from J, the junction kept 5 bases outside the gene matches. The CDR3 nucleotides read TGTGCCTGGAGTCAGGGACAGGGCGCTCAGCCCCAGCATTTT. This codes for CAWSQGQGAQPQHF.

The chain carries TRBV3-1 (or the pseudogene TRBV3-2) and TRBJ1-3; tentatively, D is TRBD1 (6 bases). Trimming pared 1 base from V and 3 bases from J, leaving 10 bases between. Germline V lookup: CDR1 LGHDT, CDR2 YNNKEL (reference sequence). This CDR3 contains 15 residues. In DNA form, the CDR3 reads TGTGCCAGCAGCCAAGTGACAGGCGGTGGAAACACCATATATTTT. Translating it yields CASSQVTGGGNTIYF.

As DNA, the CDR3 is TGTGCCAGCAGCTCGTCTAGGACCACAGATACGCAGTATTTT. Encoded protein: CASSSSRTTDTQYF. The gene calls are TRBV7-9 and TRBJ2-3; D gene uncertain. Trimming removed 4 bases from V and 2 bases from J, with 10 bases in between. CDR3 length: 14 residues. Germline loops: CDR1 SEHNR, CDR2 FQNEAQ (reference sequence).

J is TRBJ2-7 and V is TRBV7-6, with D perhaps matching TRBD1 (5 bases). Between the trimmed V and J ends, which lost 5 bases and 6 bases, there was a span of 17 bases. Germline V gene sequence: CDR1 SGHVS, CDR2 FNYEAQ. The CDR3 extends over 14 amino acids. Written as DNA, the CDR3 is TGTGCCAGCAGCCTTACAAGGGGTAAGGGCGAGCAGTACTTC. It encodes CASSLTRGKGEQYF.

The CDR3 nucleotides are TGTGCCAGTAGTACTCCTCGACAGATAGCTAACTATGGCTACACCTTC. Its translation is CASSTPRQIANYGYTF. This rearrangement joins TRBV19 to TRBJ1-2, with TRBD1 as a possible D gene (5 bases). The length of the CDR3 is 16 residues. V was pared by 4 bases and J by 0 bases, with 15 bases between. Germline loops: CDR1 LNHDA, CDR2 SQIVND (reference sequence).

The rearrangement joins TRBV27 to TRBJ2-7; 10 positions match TRBD2. The CDR3 contains 16 residues. Germline loops: CDR1 MNHEY, CDR2 SMNVEV (reference sequence). Trimming took 5 bases from V and 4 from J; bases not matched to a gene: 11. CDR3 DNA sequence: TGTGCCAGCAGTATCGTCACTAGCGGGGTCGGTTACGAGCAGTACTTC. This translates into CASSIVTSGVGYEQYF.

The chain links TRBV4-1 to TRBJ2-2, with TRBD2 matching 10 bases. Germline V CDR1 and CDR2: MGHRA, YSYEKL. Losses at the gene ends were 1 base for V and 6 bases for J; bases not matched to a gene: 11. The CDR3 sequence is 18 residues long. The CDR3 protein is CASSQVPSGGLYAGELFF. The CDR3 nucleotides read TGCGCCAGCAGCCAAGTGCCTAGCGGGGGATTGTACGCCGGGGAGCTGTTTTTT.

A single count supports this clone. The chain joins TRBV5-4 to TRBJ2-1, with 8 bases lining up with TRBD2. CDR3 length: 17 residues. J gave up 4 bases and V 1 base, and 10 bases lay outside the gene matches. The germline V gene encodes CDR1 SGHNT and CDR2 YYREEE (reference sequence). CDR3 DNA: TGTGCCAGCAGCTTGCCGGGGGGGGCTCGGGTTTACAATGAGCAGTTCTTC. This sequence encodes CASSLPGGARVYNEQFF.

This chain uses TRBV19 with TRBJ1-3; D not resolved. This CDR3 region has 19 residues. The germline V gene encodes CDR1 LNHDA and CDR2 SQIVND (reference sequence). Deletions cut 0 bases from V and 0 bases from J, with 18 bases between. This CDR3 reads CASSIDPPRRYFSGNTIYF. The CDR3 nucleotides read TGTGCCAGTAGTATAGACCCGCCTCGCCGGTACTTCTCTGGAAACACCATATATTTT.

This clone was recorded once. This sequence joins TRBV27 and TRBJ2-6; 8 nucleotides align to TRBD1. V was pared by 3 bases and J by 0 bases, with 10 bases of the junction left unmatched. Per germline, CDR1 MNHEY and CDR2 SMNVEV (reference sequence). There are 19 residues in the CDR3. In DNA, the CDR3 is TGTGCCAGCAGTTTTCGTCCGAGACAGGGGATCTCTGGGGCCAACGTCCTGACTTTC. Encoded protein: CASSFRPRQGISGANVLTF. Full variable domain (missing parts from reference TRBV27 and TRBJ2-6): EAQVTQNPRYLITVTGKKLTVTCSQNMNHEYMSWYRQDPGLGLRQIYYSMNVEVTDKGDVPEGYKVSRKEKRNFPLILESPSPNQTSLYFCASSFRPRQGISGANVLTFGAGSRLTVL.

V is TRBV30 and J is TRBJ2-2; D is tentatively TRBD1 or TRBD2 (5 bases each). Germline V gene sequence: CDR1 GTSNPN, CDR2 SVGIG (reference sequence). The CDR3 runs 13 residues. CDR3 region: CAIFGGAVLELFF. For the CDR3, the DNA is TGTGCGATATTTGGGGGAGCTGTCCTGGAGCTGTTTTTT.

The chain uses TRBV6-6 and TRBJ2-7, with 9 bases identical to TRBD2. The CDR3 runs 16 residues. CDR1 is MNHNY and CDR2 is SVGAGI in the germline V gene (reference sequence). The junction had 12 bases not matched to a gene; V was cut back by 2 bases and J by 7 bases. Here the CDR3 DNA reads TGTGCCAGCAGTTACCCGAAGAGCGGGGGGTTAGGAGAGCAGTACTTC. It is translated as CASSYPKSGGLGEQYF.

The chain recombines TRBV4-1 with TRBJ2-6; D gene ambiguous. Germline values: CDR1 MGHRA, CDR2 YSYEKL. The CDR3 loop spans 15 amino acids. V was trimmed by 4 bases and J by 0 bases, leaving 7 bases between them. CDR3 sequence: CASSPSRSGANVLTF. The DNA of the CDR3 is TGCGCCAGCAGCCCCTCCCGCTCTGGGGCCAACGTCCTGACTTTC.

This rearrangement joins TRBV10-3 to TRBJ2-7; no firm D call. The CDR3 runs to 14 residues. Trimming removed 3 bases from V and 2 bases from J, with 11 bases in between. The germline CDR1 and CDR2 sequences are ENHRY and SYGVKD. The CDR3 DNA sequence: TGTGCCATCAGTGAAGGTCTCCAACCCTACGAGCAGTACTTC. It encodes CAISEGLQPYEQYF.

This chain joins TRBV4-2 and TRBJ2-2; TRBD2 aligns across 10 bases. Trimming removed 0 bases from V and 4 bases from J; junction bases left unmatched: 5. Per germline, CDR1 LGHNA and CDR2 YNFKEQ. This CDR3 contains 17 residues. The CDR3 bases are TGTGCCAGCAGCCAAGAAGGAGTAGCGGGGGGCACCGGGGAGCTGTTTTTT. This translates into CASSQEGVAGGTGELFF.

The V gene is TRBV2, the J gene TRBJ1-1; D perhaps matches TRBD1 (6 bases). Trimming removed 6 bases at V and 3 bases at J, with 14 bases between. Germline CDR1 is SNHLY and CDR2 is FYNNEI. The CDR3 is made up of 14 amino acids. The CDR3 region has the DNA TGTGCCAGCAGAGGAGCACAGGGAGACACTGAAGCTTTCTTT. Protein sequence: CASRGAQGDTEAFF.

The genes are TRBV6-5 and TRBJ2-7; D gene ambiguous. This CDR3 comprises 15 residues. V was pared by 8 bases and J by 0 bases, with 17 bases between. The V gene's germline CDR1 is MNHEY and CDR2 SVGAGI. The CDR3 sequence: CASGPYSRPSYEQYF. For the CDR3, the DNA is TGTGCCAGCGGCCCTTACTCTCGGCCCTCCTACGAGCAGTACTTC.

The chain recombines TRBV5-1 with TRBJ2-1, with 16 bases aligning to TRBD2. The CDR3 loop spans 21 amino acids. The V gene end was trimmed by 3 bases and the J gene end by 10 bases; junction bases not matched to a gene: 22. CDR1 and CDR2 from the germline V gene are SGHRS and YFSETQ. DNA of the CDR3: TGCGCCAGCAGCTCACGACCGGGACTAGCGGGGGGGCAAGTGGGCCTTCGGGAGCAGTTCTTC. Translating it yields CASSSRPGLAGGQVGLREQFF.

This chain connects TRBV7-2 to TRBJ2-2; 10 bases map to TRBD1. Germline assignment: CDR1 SGHTA and CDR2 FQGNSA. Losses at the gene ends were 5 bases for V and 6 bases for J; bases not matched to a gene: 6. The CDR3 consists of 15 residues. This chain's CDR3 is CASSLRGQGSGELFF. DNA of the CDR3: TGTGCCAGCAGCCTCCGGGGACAGGGGTCCGGGGAGCTGTTTTTT.

The chain links TRBV28 to TRBJ1-2; D not resolved. CDR3 length: 15 residues. Germline V gives CDR1 MDHEN, CDR2 SYDVKM. The germline V and J ends were trimmed by 6 bases and 1 base, with 15 bases remaining between them. The CDR3 region has the DNA TGTGCCAGCAGCCCCCCCGGGAGAAATAACTATGGCTACACCTTC. Protein product: CASSPPGRNNYGYTF.

This chain links TRBV19 with TRBJ2-7; D is uncertain. V lost 6 bases and J 3 bases, leaving 9 bases between the germline ends. The V gene's germline CDR1 is LNHDA and CDR2 SQIVND (reference sequence). This CDR3 contains 12 residues. CDR3 nucleotides: TGTGCCAGTAGCCCCATAATCTACGAGCAGTACTTC. Its translation: CASSPIIYEQYF. Supplemented by reference TRBV19 and TRBJ2-7, the full variable domain reads DGGITQSPKYLFRKEGQNVTLSCEQNLNHDAMYWYRQDPGQGLRLIYYSQIVNDFQKGDIAEGYSVSREKKESFPLTVTSAQKNPTAFYLCASSPIIYEQYFGPGTRLTVT.

The rearrangement links TRBV5-6 to TRBJ1-1, with TRBD1 as a possible D gene (5 bases). The CDR3 spans 14 residues. CDR1 is SGHDT, CDR2 YYEEEE, per germline. Trimming took 4 bases from V and 4 from J, leaving 14 bases between them. The CDR3 region is CASSQRGLGTEAFF. In DNA form, the CDR3 reads TGTGCCAGCAGCCAAAGGGGTCTAGGCACTGAAGCTTTCTTT.